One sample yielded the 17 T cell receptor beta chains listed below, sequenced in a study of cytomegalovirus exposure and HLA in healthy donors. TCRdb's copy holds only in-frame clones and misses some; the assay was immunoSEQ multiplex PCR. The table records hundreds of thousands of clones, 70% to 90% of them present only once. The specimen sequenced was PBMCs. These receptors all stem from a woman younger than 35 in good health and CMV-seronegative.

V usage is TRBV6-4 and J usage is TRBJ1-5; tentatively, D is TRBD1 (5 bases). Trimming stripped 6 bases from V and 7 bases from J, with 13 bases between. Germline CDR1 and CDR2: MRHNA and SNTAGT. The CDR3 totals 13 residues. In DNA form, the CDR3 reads TGTGCCAGCAGCCCGGACACGAACCAGCCCCAGCATTTT. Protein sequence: CASSPDTNQPQHF.

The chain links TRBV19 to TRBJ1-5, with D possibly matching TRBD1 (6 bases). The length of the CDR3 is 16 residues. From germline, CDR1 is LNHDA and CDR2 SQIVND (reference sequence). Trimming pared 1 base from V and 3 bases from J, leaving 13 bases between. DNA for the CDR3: TGTGCCAGTAGTATAGCGAGGGGGTTGCTCAATCAGCCCCAGCATTTT. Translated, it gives CASSIARGLLNQPQHF.

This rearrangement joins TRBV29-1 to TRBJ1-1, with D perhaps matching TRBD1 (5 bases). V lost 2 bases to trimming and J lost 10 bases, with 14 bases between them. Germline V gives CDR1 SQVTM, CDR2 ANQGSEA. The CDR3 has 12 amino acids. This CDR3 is CSVEPTLGGAFF. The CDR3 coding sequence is TGCAGCGTTGAACCAACCCTCGGGGGAGCTTTCTTT.

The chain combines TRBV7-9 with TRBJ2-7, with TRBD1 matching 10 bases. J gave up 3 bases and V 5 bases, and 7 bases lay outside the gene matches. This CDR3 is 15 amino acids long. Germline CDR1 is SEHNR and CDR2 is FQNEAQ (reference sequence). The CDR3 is CASSREDRGGYEQYF. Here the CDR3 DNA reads TGTGCCAGCAGCCGGGAGGACAGGGGGGGCTACGAGCAGTACTTC. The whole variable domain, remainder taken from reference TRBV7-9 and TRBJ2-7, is DTGVSQNPRHKITKRGQNVTFRCDPISEHNRLYWYRQTLGQGPEFLTYFQNEAQLEKSRLLSDRFSAERPKGSFSTLEIQRTEQGDSAMYLCASSREDRGGYEQYFGPGTRLTVT.

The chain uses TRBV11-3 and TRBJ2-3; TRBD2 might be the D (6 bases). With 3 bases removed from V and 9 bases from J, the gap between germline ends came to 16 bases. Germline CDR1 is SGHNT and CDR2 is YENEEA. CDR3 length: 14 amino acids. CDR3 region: CASSLAGSEGTQYF. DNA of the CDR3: TGTGCCAGCAGCTTGGCCGGGAGCGAGGGCACGCAGTATTTT.

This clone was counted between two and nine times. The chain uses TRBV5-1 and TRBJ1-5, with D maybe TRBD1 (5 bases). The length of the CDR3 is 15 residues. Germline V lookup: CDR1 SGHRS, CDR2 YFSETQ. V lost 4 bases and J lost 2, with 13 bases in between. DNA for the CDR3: TGCGCCAGCAGCCGTCCGGGGGTGGGCAATCAGCCCCAGCATTTT. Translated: CASSRPGVGNQPQHF.

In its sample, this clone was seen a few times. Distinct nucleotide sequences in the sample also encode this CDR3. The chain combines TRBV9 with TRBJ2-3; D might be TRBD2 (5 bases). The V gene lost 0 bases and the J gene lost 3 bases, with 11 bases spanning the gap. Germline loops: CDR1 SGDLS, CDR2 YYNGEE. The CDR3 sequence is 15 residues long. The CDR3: CASSVDGIRTDTQYF. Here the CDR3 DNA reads TGTGCCAGCAGCGTAGACGGGATAAGGACAGATACGCAGTATTTT.

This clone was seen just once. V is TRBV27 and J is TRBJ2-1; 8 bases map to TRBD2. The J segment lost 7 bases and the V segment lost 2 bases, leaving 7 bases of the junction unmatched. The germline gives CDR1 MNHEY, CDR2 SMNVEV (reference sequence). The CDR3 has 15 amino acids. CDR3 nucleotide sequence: TGTGCCAGCAGTTTAGCGGGAGGACCCTTTAATGAGCAGTTCTTC. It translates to CASSLAGGPFNEQFF.

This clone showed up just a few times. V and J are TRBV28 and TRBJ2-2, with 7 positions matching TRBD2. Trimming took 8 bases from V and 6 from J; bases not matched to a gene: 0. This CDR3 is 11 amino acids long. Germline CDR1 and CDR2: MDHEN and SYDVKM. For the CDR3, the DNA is TGTGCCAGCGGGGGGGCCGGGGAGCTGTTTTTT. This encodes CASGGAGELFF.

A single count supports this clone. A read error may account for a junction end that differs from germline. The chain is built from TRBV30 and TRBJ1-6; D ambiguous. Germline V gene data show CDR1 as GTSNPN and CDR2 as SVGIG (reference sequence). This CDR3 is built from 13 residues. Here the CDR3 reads CALVGPYNSPLHF. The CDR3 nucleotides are TGTGCCTTGGTTGGGCCCTACAATTCACCCCTCCACTTT.

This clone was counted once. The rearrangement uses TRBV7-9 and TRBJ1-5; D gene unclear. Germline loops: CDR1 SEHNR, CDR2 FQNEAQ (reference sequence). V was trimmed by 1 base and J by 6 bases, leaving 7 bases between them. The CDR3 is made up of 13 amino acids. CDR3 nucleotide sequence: TGTGCCAGCAGCTTAGGGGCGTCTCAGCCCCAGCATTTT. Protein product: CASSLGASQPQHF. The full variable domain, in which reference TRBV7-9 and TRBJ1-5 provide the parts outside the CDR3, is DTGVSQNPRHKITKRGQNVTFRCDPISEHNRLYWYRQTLGQGPEFLTYFQNEAQLEKSRLLSDRFSAERPKGSFSTLEIQRTEQGDSAMYLCASSLGASQPQHFGDGTRLSIL.

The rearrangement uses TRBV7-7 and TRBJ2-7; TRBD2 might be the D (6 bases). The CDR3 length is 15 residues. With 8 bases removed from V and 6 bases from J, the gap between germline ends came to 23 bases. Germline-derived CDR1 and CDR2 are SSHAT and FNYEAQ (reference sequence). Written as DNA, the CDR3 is TGTGCCAGCGAGGCTCGGGACTCCCCAAACTGCGAGCAGTACTTC. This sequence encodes CASEARDSPNCEQYF.

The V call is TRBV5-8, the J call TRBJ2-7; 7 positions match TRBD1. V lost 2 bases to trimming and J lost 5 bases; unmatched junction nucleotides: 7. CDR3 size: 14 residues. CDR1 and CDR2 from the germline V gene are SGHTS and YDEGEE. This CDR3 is CASSFARGFHEQYF. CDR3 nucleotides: TGTGCCAGCAGCTTTGCCAGGGGGTTTCACGAGCAGTACTTC.

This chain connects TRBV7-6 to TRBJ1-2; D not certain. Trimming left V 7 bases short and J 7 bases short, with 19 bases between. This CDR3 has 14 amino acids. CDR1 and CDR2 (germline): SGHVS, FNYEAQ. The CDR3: CASTAEAGSRGYTF. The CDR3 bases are TGTGCCAGCACCGCCGAAGCGGGGAGTCGTGGCTACACCTTC.

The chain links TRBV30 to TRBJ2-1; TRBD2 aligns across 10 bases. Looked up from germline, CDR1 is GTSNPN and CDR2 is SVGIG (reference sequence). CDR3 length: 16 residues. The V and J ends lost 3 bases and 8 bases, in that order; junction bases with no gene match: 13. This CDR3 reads CAWRTGSGGPEDEQFF. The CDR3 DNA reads TGTGCCTGGAGAACTGGTAGCGGGGGGCCCGAAGATGAGCAGTTCTTC.

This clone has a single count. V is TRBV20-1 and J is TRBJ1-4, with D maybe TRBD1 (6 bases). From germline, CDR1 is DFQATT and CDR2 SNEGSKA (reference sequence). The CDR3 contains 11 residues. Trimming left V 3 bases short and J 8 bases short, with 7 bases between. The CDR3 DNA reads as TGCAGTGCTAGGACAGGAGAAAAACTGTTTTTT. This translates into CSARTGEKLFF.

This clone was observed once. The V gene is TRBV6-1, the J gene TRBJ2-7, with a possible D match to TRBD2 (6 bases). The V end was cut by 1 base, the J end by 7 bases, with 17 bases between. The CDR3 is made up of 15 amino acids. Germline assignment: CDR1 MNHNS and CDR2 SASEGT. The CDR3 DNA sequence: TGTGCCAGCAGTGAAGACGGAGGGTACCTACGGGAGCAGTACTTC. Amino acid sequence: CASSEDGGYLREQYF.